These 28 T cell receptor beta chains share one sample of origin, sequenced in a study of blood T cell repertoires in COVID-19. The assay was immunoSEQ multiplex PCR, and TCRdb's table has in-frame clones only and misses some. The sample shows 200,000 to 300,000 clones, roughly 86% of them seen only once. The sample taken for sequencing was PBMCs or T cells enriched from blood (not recorded which). Receptor source: a woman in her thirties or forties with acute COVID-19.

This chain connects TRBV2 to TRBJ2-7, with 13 bases lining up with TRBD2. The length of the CDR3 is 15 residues. Unmatched junction bases numbered 1, after V lost 5 bases and J lost 0 bases. Looked up from germline, CDR1 is SNHLY and CDR2 is FYNNEI. Here the CDR3 DNA reads TGTGCCAGCAGTAGACTAGCGGGGGGCTCCTACGAGCAGTACTTC. It yields the protein CASSRLAGGSYEQYF.

The V call is TRBV2, the J call TRBJ2-1; 7 bases are a match to TRBD2. Per germline, CDR1 SNHLY and CDR2 FYNNEI. This CDR3 contains 14 residues. V lost 6 bases, J lost 6 bases, and 8 bases stayed unmatched. CDR3 bases: TGTGCCAGCAGAGAGGGAGGGGTTAGCAATGAGCAGTTCTTC. It specifies CASREGGVSNEQFF.

In this sample, this clone turned up a few times. The V gene is TRBV5-4, the J gene TRBJ2-7, with D perhaps matching TRBD2 (6 bases). The V end was cut by 3 bases, the J end by 3 bases, with 13 bases between. CDR1 and CDR2 from the germline V gene are SGHNT and YYREEE (reference sequence). The CDR3 loop spans 14 amino acids. The CDR3 loop is CASSSPGLYYEQYF. CDR3 nucleotides: TGTGCCAGCAGCTCACCGGGACTTTACTACGAGCAGTACTTC.

The chain couples TRBV5-1 to TRBJ1-3; D remains ambiguous. The CDR3 loop spans 14 amino acids. Trimming shortened V by 0 bases and J by 4 bases, and 8 bases separated the two germline ends. CDR1 is SGHRS and CDR2 is YFSETQ in the germline V gene. This chain's CDR3 is CASSLEVGGNTIYF. CDR3 nucleotide sequence: TGCGCCAGCAGCTTGGAAGTGGGCGGAAACACCATATATTTT.

The chain couples TRBV7-6 to TRBJ2-6; D gene ambiguous. Per germline, CDR1 SGHVS and CDR2 FNYEAQ. V lost 5 bases to trimming and J lost 1 base, with 12 bases between them. The CDR3 has 16 residues. The CDR3 DNA reads as TGTGCCAGCAGCCCGCAGTCCATGTCTGGGGCCAACGTCCTGACTTTC. It encodes CASSPQSMSGANVLTF. The full variable domain, with the rest looked up from reference TRBV7-6 and TRBJ2-6, is GAGVSQSPRYKVTKRGQDVALRCDPISGHVSLYWYRQALGQGPEFLTYFNYEAQQDKSGLPNDRFSAERPEGSISTLTIQRTEQRDSAMYRCASSPQSMSGANVLTFGAGSRLTVL.

CDR3 bases: TGTGCCAGCAGTCCGGACAGGAACTACGAGCAGTACTTC. Encoded protein: CASSPDRNYEQYF. This chain uses TRBV12-3 or TRBV12-4 with TRBJ2-7; 7 bases are shared with TRBD1. Trimming at V came to 5 bases and at J to 3 bases, leaving 4 bases not matched to a gene. The CDR3 has 13 amino acids.

Concerning this clone: Other nucleotide sequences from this sample produce the same CDR3. V and J are TRBV5-1 and TRBJ2-2; no definite D call. The CDR3 runs to 13 residues. V was cut by 0 bases and J by 4 bases, with 4 bases left in between. From germline, CDR1 is SGHRS and CDR2 YFSETQ. The CDR3 reads CASSLAVTGELFF. In DNA form, the CDR3 reads TGCGCCAGCAGCTTGGCTGTCACCGGGGAGCTGTTTTTT.

The rearrangement uses TRBV29-1 and TRBJ2-7; weak D call: TRBD1 (6 bases). The germline V gene encodes CDR1 SQVTM and CDR2 ANQGSEA. Trimming pared 5 bases from V and 6 bases from J, leaving 14 bases between. The CDR3 length is 12 residues. The CDR3 sequence: CSVTLTGFEQYF. The CDR3 region has the DNA TGCAGCGTTACGCTAACAGGGTTCGAGCAGTACTTC.

The V gene is TRBV27, the J gene TRBJ2-2; D may be TRBD1 (5 bases). The CDR3 length is 14 residues. In germline, CDR1 is MNHEY, CDR2 SMNVEV (reference sequence). V was clipped by 0 bases and J by 7 bases, with 9 bases between them. The CDR3 protein is CASSLSPTGGELFF. The DNA for the CDR3 is TGTGCCAGCAGTTTATCCCCTACAGGCGGGGAGCTGTTTTTT.

The chain couples TRBV18 to TRBJ2-6; 7 nucleotides align to TRBD2. Trimming took 3 bases from V and 0 from J; bases not matched to a gene: 8. Per germline, CDR1 KGHSH and CDR2 LQKENI. The CDR3 runs 18 residues. The CDR3: CASSPKWGGSSGANVLTF. The CDR3 region has the DNA TGTGCCAGCTCACCCAAGTGGGGGGGATCCTCTGGGGCCAACGTCCTGACTTTC.

The chain combines TRBV19 with TRBJ2-2; unclear D gene. Trimming left V 3 bases short and J 6 bases short, with 11 bases between. The length of the CDR3 is 14 residues. Looked up from germline, CDR1 is LNHDA and CDR2 is SQIVND (reference sequence). As DNA, the CDR3 is TGTGCCAGTAGTATTCGTGGAGACGCCGGGGAGCTGTTTTTT. Translation gives CASSIRGDAGELFF.

The rearrangement joins TRBV29-1 to TRBJ2-1; D may be TRBD2 (5 bases). The germline V and J ends were trimmed by 5 bases and 7 bases, with 9 bases remaining between them. The CDR3 contains 11 residues. Germline V gene sequence: CDR1 SQVTM, CDR2 ANQGSEA. This chain's CDR3 is CSVIRLNEQFF. CDR3 bases: TGCAGCGTTATCCGACTAAATGAGCAGTTCTTC.

The chain has TRBV5-4 and TRBJ2-1; 10 nucleotides match TRBD2. The CDR3 consists of 17 residues. Germline CDR1 reads SGHNT; CDR2 reads YYREEE (reference sequence). The J segment lost 1 base and the V segment lost 4 bases, leaving 8 bases of the junction unmatched. The DNA of the CDR3 is TGTGCCAGCAGCCCCCGGACTAGCGGATTATCCTACAATGAGCAGTTCTTC. Translation gives CASSPRTSGLSYNEQFF.

J is TRBJ2-5 and V is TRBV6-5; no clear D. This CDR3 spans 13 amino acids. The V end lost 4 bases, the J end lost 4 bases, and 10 bases lay between the germline ends. Germline lookup yields CDR1 MNHEY and CDR2 SVGAGI. CDR3 amino acids: CASSFSTGETQYF. In DNA, the CDR3 is TGTGCCAGCAGTTTTAGTACGGGAGAGACCCAGTACTTC.

CDR3 DNA sequence: TGTGCCAGCAGTTCGAGACAGGGGGTGGGAAAGCTGTTTTTT. It specifies CASSSRQGVGKLFF. The chain recombines TRBV27 with TRBJ2-2, with 9 bases that match TRBD1. The CDR3 is 14 residues long. Germline CDR1 is MNHEY and CDR2 is SMNVEV (reference sequence). Losses at the gene ends were 4 bases for V and 12 bases for J; bases not matched to a gene: 9.

This clone was observed once. J is TRBJ2-1 and V is TRBV5-1, with 7 bases aligning to TRBD2. Unmatched junction bases numbered 8, after V lost 4 bases and J lost 4 bases. There are 15 residues in the CDR3. The germline gives CDR1 SGHRS, CDR2 YFSETQ. The CDR3 DNA reads TGCGCCAGCAGCGTGACTAGCAGCCGATACAATGAGCAGTTCTTC. This codes for CASSVTSSRYNEQFF.

This rearrangement joins TRBV6-2 or TRBV6-3 to TRBJ2-3, with TRBD2 identical over 16 bases. Germline V gene sequence: CDR1 MNHEY, CDR2 SVGEGT. CDR3 length: 17 amino acids. Trimming took 1 base from V and 7 from J; bases not matched to a gene: 5. The CDR3 spells CASSYLGLAGGPNTQYF. The CDR3 DNA reads TGTGCCAGCAGTTACTTGGGACTAGCGGGAGGGCCAAATACGCAGTATTTT.

V and J are TRBV25-1 and TRBJ1-4; TRBD1 aligns across 7 bases. Germline V lookup: CDR1 MGHDK, CDR2 SYGVNS. The CDR3 contains 15 residues. Trimming took 4 bases from V and 4 from J; bases not matched to a gene: 6. The CDR3 DNA is TGTGCCAGCAGTGGCGGGACAGTTGGTAATGAAAAACTGTTTTTT. Amino acids: CASSGGTVGNEKLFF.

This chain uses TRBV27 with TRBJ2-2; no firm D call. From germline, CDR1 is MNHEY and CDR2 SMNVEV (reference sequence). V lost 4 bases, J lost 6 bases, and 9 bases lay in between. This CDR3 spans 13 amino acids. The CDR3 here is CASSSRSPGELFF. The CDR3 DNA reads TGTGCCAGCAGTTCTCGCAGTCCCGGGGAGCTGTTTTTT.

The CDR3 coding sequence is TGTGCCAGCATAGGGATAGCGGGCACAGATACGCAGTATTTT. As protein: CASIGIAGTDTQYF. V and J are TRBV11-1 and TRBJ2-3, with D perhaps matching TRBD2 (6 bases). This CDR3 has 14 residues. CDR1 and CDR2 (germline): SGHAT, FQDESV (reference sequence). V lost 7 bases and J 1 base, leaving 12 bases between the germline ends.

CDR3 in DNA: TGTGCCAGCAGCCCGACCAGGGGTACTGAAGCTTTCTTT. Its protein product is CASSPTRGTEAFF. This rearrangement joins TRBV7-9 to TRBJ1-1; D might be TRBD1 (6 bases). The germline V gene encodes CDR1 SEHNR and CDR2 FQNEAQ (reference sequence). V lost 5 bases and J 5 bases, leaving 12 bases between the germline ends. The CDR3 has 13 amino acids.

The sample holds one count of this clone. The V gene is TRBV11-3, the J gene TRBJ1-2, with TRBD1 matching 7 bases. Germline values: CDR1 SGHNT, CDR2 YENEEA. After removal of 5 bases from V and 1 base from J, the junction contained 13 bases not matched to a gene. The CDR3 is 17 amino acids. CDR3 amino acids: CASSPRQGPLLNYGYTF. In nucleotides, the CDR3 is TGTGCCAGCAGCCCCCGACAGGGTCCGCTACTTAACTATGGCTACACCTTC.

This clone has a handful of counts. The V and J genes are TRBV9 and TRBJ1-1; D is possibly TRBD1 (6 bases). The ends were cut back, 3 bases at V and 1 base at J, with 13 bases in the middle. Germline V gene data show CDR1 as SGDLS and CDR2 as YYNGEE. CDR3 length: 15 amino acids. CDR3 loop: CASSADSLRNTEAFF. Here the CDR3 DNA reads TGTGCCAGCAGCGCGGACAGTTTACGGAACACTGAAGCTTTCTTT.

This chain uses TRBV7-9 with TRBJ2-7; 13 bases fit TRBD2. This CDR3 contains 14 residues. CDR1 SEHNR and CDR2 FQNEAQ come from the germline V gene (reference sequence). V shed 5 bases and J 6 bases; nucleotides not matched to a gene: 4. The CDR3 DNA follows: TGTGCCAGCAGCGGAGGACTAGCGGGAGTCGAGCAGTACTTC. It codes for CASSGGLAGVEQYF.

V is TRBV7-6 and J is TRBJ1-1; 7 bases fit TRBD1. Trimming at V came to 4 bases and at J to 11 bases, leaving 7 bases not matched to a gene. Germline V CDR1 and CDR2: SGHVS, FNYEAQ. CDR3 length: 12 amino acids. The CDR3 sequence is CASSSTDRVAFF. For the CDR3, the DNA is TGTGCCAGCAGCTCGACCGACAGGGTGGCTTTCTTT.

The chain is built from TRBV6-5 and TRBJ2-1; TRBD2 matches at 7 bases. Germline CDR1 is MNHEY and CDR2 is SVGAGI. J lost 9 bases, V lost 7 bases, and 12 bases had no gene match. The CDR3 has 14 amino acids. CDR3 coding DNA: TGTGCCAGCAAGTCGGCGGGAGATTGGGGTGAGCAGTTCTTC. Its protein product is CASKSAGDWGEQFF.

The chain joins TRBV5-1 to TRBJ2-7; TRBD2 agrees at 8 bases. The junction had 8 bases not matched to a gene; V was cut back by 1 base and J by 5 bases. Germline V gene data show CDR1 as SGHRS and CDR2 as YFSETQ. The CDR3 consists of 15 residues. The CDR3, as DNA: TGCGCCAGCAGCTTGACCCAAACTAGCGGCAACGAGCAGTACTTC. Translation: CASSLTQTSGNEQYF.

This clone was recorded many times. The V call is TRBV5-6, the J call TRBJ2-2; the D is unclear. With 0 bases removed from V and 2 bases from J, the gap between germline ends came to 11 bases. CDR3 size: 16 residues. The germline V gene has CDR1 SGHDT and CDR2 YYEEEE. The CDR3 loop is CASSLAPMRNTGELFF. DNA of the CDR3: TGTGCCAGCAGCTTGGCCCCTATGCGAAACACCGGGGAGCTGTTTTTT.